This entry lists 31 T cell receptor beta chains sequenced from one sample in a study of beta chain features in type 1 diabetes. Every bit of the isolated RNA underwent reverse transcription, so sequencing read expressed TCRB transcripts. Some clones are missing from TCRdb's copy, which holds only in-frame ones; the method was immunoSEQ multiplex PCR. The sample includes around 600,000 clones, around 12% of them seen just once. Overall study findings and caveats: When Type 1 diabetes patients were examined, their TCRB CDR3s proved moderately but significantly shorter in all four CD4+ subsets.

The antigens these receptors bind are not known. The sample consisted of naive CD4+ T cells from blood. These receptors originate from a man aged 25 to 40 with type 1 diabetes.

The CDR3 spells CSVEVGGRGGTEAFF. The CDR3 bases are TGCAGCGTTGAAGTTGGTGGGAGGGGAGGAACTGAAGCTTTCTTT. J is TRBJ1-1 and V is TRBV29-1; TRBD1 is a possible D gene (5 bases). CDR3 length equals 15 residues. V was shortened by 1 base and J by 5 bases, with 17 bases between the two germline ends. Germline V gene lookup returns CDR1 SQVTM and CDR2 ANQGSEA.

The J gene is TRBJ1-4, the V gene TRBV6-5; D not certain. Germline loops: CDR1 MNHEY, CDR2 SVGAGI. Trimming took off 4 bases at V and 8 bases at J, with 14 bases between the two ends. The CDR3 runs to 14 residues. In nucleotides, the CDR3 is TGTGCCAGCAGTTTTCGGGATCTAAGGGAAAAACTGTTTTTT. This translates into CASSFRDLREKLFF.

This sequence joins TRBV6-6 and TRBJ1-3; D not certain. Germline values: CDR1 MNHNY, CDR2 SVGAGI (reference sequence). V was cut by 5 bases and J by 0 bases, with 8 bases left in between. The length of the CDR3 is 14 residues. CDR3 in amino acids: CASSPRDSGNTIYF. CDR3 DNA: TGTGCCAGCAGTCCACGGGACTCTGGAAACACCATATATTTT.

In DNA, the CDR3 is TGCGCCAGCAGCTTGGTTACGGGGAACTATGGCTACACCTTC. This translates into CASSLVTGNYGYTF. The chain recombines TRBV5-1 with TRBJ1-2; no firm D call. Germline loops: CDR1 SGHRS, CDR2 YFSETQ. The CDR3 sequence is 14 residues long. Trimming took 0 bases from V and 2 from J, leaving 8 bases between them. Full variable domain (missing parts from reference TRBV5-1 and TRBJ1-2): KAGVTQTPRYLIKTRGQQVTLSCSPISGHRSVSWYQQTPGQGLQFLFEYFSETQRNKGNFPGRFSGRQFSNSRSEMNVSTLELGDSALYLCASSLVTGNYGYTFGSGTRLTVV.

The chain joins TRBV6-5 to TRBJ1-2; D is possibly TRBD1 (5 bases). V shed 0 bases and J shed 6 bases, with 11 bases lying between them. The CDR3 loop spans 14 amino acids. Germline CDR1 and CDR2: MNHEY and SVGAGI. The CDR3 sequence: CASSYSFQGHGYTF. The CDR3 nucleotides are TGTGCCAGCAGTTACTCCTTTCAGGGACATGGCTACACCTTC.

The rearrangement uses TRBV5-1 and TRBJ2-7; TRBD2 might be the D (5 bases). The length of the CDR3 is 14 residues. Trimming removed 1 base at V and 0 bases at J, with 8 bases between. CDR1 and CDR2 from the germline V gene are SGHRS and YFSETQ. The CDR3, as DNA: TGCGCCAGCAGCTTGCAGGACTTCTCCTACGAGCAGTACTTC. Translating gives CASSLQDFSYEQYF.

This clone was seen at least ten times. The CDR3 loop reads CASTLQVSDNEQFF. The CDR3 DNA reads as TGTGCCAGCACCCTCCAGGTTTCAGACAATGAGCAGTTCTTC. The V gene is TRBV7-2, the J gene TRBJ2-1; D call uncertain. Germline values: CDR1 SGHTA, CDR2 FQGNSA. This CDR3 comprises 14 residues. V was shortened by 7 bases and J by 5 bases, with 15 bases between the two germline ends.

The chain is built from TRBV9 and TRBJ1-1, with D possibly being TRBD1 (6 bases). This CDR3 has 16 amino acids. The germline V gene encodes CDR1 SGDLS and CDR2 YYNGEE. Trimming cost V 3 bases and J 1 base, with 16 bases left between them. In nucleotides, the CDR3 is TGTGCCAGCAGCGCACCCCCCCAGGGGACGAACACTGAAGCTTTCTTT. Translating gives CASSAPPQGTNTEAFF.

This clone turned up a few times. This chain joins TRBV28 and TRBJ2-7; maybe TRBD2 (6 bases). V gave up 7 bases and J gave up 6 bases, with 25 bases separating them. CDR1 and CDR2 from the germline V gene are MDHEN and SYDVKM. CDR3 length: 16 amino acids. The CDR3 sequence is CASIPGVGTPVREQYF. The CDR3 nucleotides read TGTGCCAGCATCCCGGGGGTAGGGACCCCTGTCCGCGAGCAGTACTTC.

This clone came up a few times. The chain couples TRBV13 to TRBJ2-7; D perhaps matches TRBD1 (5 bases). With 3 bases removed from V and 2 bases from J, the gap between germline ends came to 14 bases. The CDR3 contains 15 residues. Germline V gene lookup returns CDR1 PRHDT and CDR2 FYEKMQ (reference sequence). The CDR3, as DNA: TGTGCCAGCAGCTTCCTGGACACTCCTCCCTACGAGCAGTACTTC. As protein: CASSFLDTPPYEQYF.

This clone appeared a few times. The CDR3: CASSQRLTIYTGELFF. CDR3 bases: TGTGCCAGCAGCCAACGGCTCACTATCTACACCGGGGAGCTGTTTTTT. The rearrangement links TRBV14 to TRBJ2-2; D is ambiguous. CDR1 is SGHDN, CDR2 FVKESK, per germline. This CDR3 has 16 residues. The ends were cut back, 2 bases at V and 3 bases at J, with 13 bases in the middle.

CDR3 protein: CASSLTAPNYGYTF. CDR3 sequence (DNA): TGCGCCAGCAGCCTCACAGCTCCTAACTATGGCTACACCTTC. The V call is TRBV5-1, the J call TRBJ1-2; D gene uncertain. The germline V and J ends were trimmed by 4 bases and 0 bases, with 10 bases remaining between them. Germline CDR1 SGHRS, CDR2 YFSETQ. This CDR3 contains 14 residues.

This clone was counted between two and nine times. The rearrangement links TRBV7-9 to TRBJ1-6; no clear D. The CDR3 contains 15 residues. Germline CDR1 and CDR2: SEHNR and FQNEAQ (reference sequence). Trimming stripped 2 bases from V and 5 bases from J, with 10 bases between. This CDR3 reads CASSLSLWDNSPLHF. The CDR3 nucleotides read TGTGCCAGCAGCTTAAGCTTATGGGATAATTCACCCCTCCACTTT.

This clone was picked up a small number of times. CDR3 region: CASSLEVQSYEQYF. DNA for the CDR3: TGTGCCAGCAGCTTAGAGGTCCAGTCCTACGAGCAGTACTTC. The chain carries TRBV7-9 and TRBJ2-7, with unresolved D. Trimming left V 1 base short and J 1 base short, with 8 bases between. This CDR3 contains 14 residues. Germline V gene data show CDR1 as SEHNR and CDR2 as FQNEAQ (reference sequence).

For this clone: This same CDR3 is encoded by further DNA sequences in the sample. The rearrangement joins TRBV7-9 to TRBJ1-2; 7 bases are shared with TRBD1. V dropped 3 bases and J dropped 4; count of bases not matched to a gene: 5. CDR1 SEHNR and CDR2 FQNEAQ come from the germline V gene (reference sequence). CDR3 size: 14 residues. The CDR3 DNA sequence: TGTGCCAGCAGCTTGAGACAGGGCGGCTATGGCTACACCTTC. As protein: CASSLRQGGYGYTF.

The chain combines TRBV9 with TRBJ2-1, with 7 bases lining up with TRBD2. This CDR3 has 15 residues. The junction had 8 bases not matched to a gene; V was cut back by 4 bases and J by 4 bases. CDR1 and CDR2 from the germline V gene are SGDLS and YYNGEE. CDR3 in amino acids: CASSSPWGGYNEQFF. CDR3 bases: TGTGCCAGCAGCTCCCCTTGGGGGGGATACAATGAGCAGTTCTTC.

CDR3 residues: CASSLRDGTYNEQFF. The CDR3 nucleotides read TGTGCCAGCAGCTTACGGGACGGAACCTACAATGAGCAGTTCTTC. The chain is built from TRBV7-6 and TRBJ2-1, with D possibly being TRBD1 or TRBD2 (5 bases each). The V gene's germline CDR1 is SGHVS and CDR2 FNYEAQ. The V end was cut by 2 bases, the J end by 2 bases, with 10 bases between. There are 15 residues in the CDR3.

This clone was recorded a few times. The J gene is TRBJ2-1, the V gene TRBV9; 9 bases map to TRBD2. CDR1 and CDR2 from the germline V gene are SGDLS and YYNGEE. The CDR3 sequence is 19 residues long. The V gene end was trimmed by 1 base and the J gene end by 0 bases; junction bases not matched to a gene: 11. Written as DNA, the CDR3 is TGTGCCAGCAGCGTACGACCGGGACTAGCCGCGAGCTCCTACAATGAGCAGTTCTTC. It yields the protein CASSVRPGLAASSYNEQFF.

This clone appeared a few times. The chain links TRBV6-6 to TRBJ2-3; the match to TRBD1 covers 7 bases. CDR1 is MNHNY and CDR2 is SVGAGI in the germline V gene (reference sequence). This CDR3 comprises 15 residues. The J segment lost 1 base and the V segment lost 2 bases, leaving 3 bases of the junction unmatched. The CDR3 protein is CASSYAGQGTDTQYF. The CDR3 DNA is TGTGCCAGCAGTTACGCAGGACAGGGCACAGATACGCAGTATTTT.

This chain connects TRBV4-3 to TRBJ2-7; no clear D gene. The CDR3 covers 14 residues. Germline V CDR1 and CDR2: LGHNA, YSLEER. Trimming removed 1 base from V and 3 bases from J, with 10 bases in between. Here the CDR3 reads CASSQGGLGYEQYF. The CDR3 region has the DNA TGCGCCAGCAGCCAAGGAGGTCTCGGCTACGAGCAGTACTTC.

CDR3 protein: CAISQENSPLHF. CDR3 nucleotide sequence: TGTGCCATCAGCCAGGAGAATTCACCCCTCCACTTT. J is TRBJ1-6 and V is TRBV10-3; D is unresolved. The CDR3 consists of 12 residues. The germline V and J ends were trimmed by 6 bases and 7 bases, with 7 bases remaining between them. From germline, CDR1 is ENHRY and CDR2 SYGVKD.

This clone was seen a handful of times. This chain uses TRBV6-6 with TRBJ2-7; the D gene is possibly TRBD1 (6 bases). V lost 6 bases to trimming and J lost 3 bases, with 18 bases between them. CDR3 length: 15 amino acids. Germline assignment: CDR1 MNHNY and CDR2 SVGAGI (reference sequence). The CDR3 sequence: CASRSPKGDRYEQYF. CDR3 DNA sequence: TGTGCCAGCAGATCCCCGAAGGGGGATCGCTACGAGCAGTACTTC.

The J gene is TRBJ2-2, the V gene TRBV5-1; unclear D gene. Germline assignment: CDR1 SGHRS and CDR2 YFSETQ. The CDR3 runs to 14 residues. The ends were cut back, 0 bases at V and 3 bases at J, with 6 bases in the middle. CDR3 loop: CASSLGRDTGELFF. The CDR3 DNA follows: TGCGCCAGCAGCTTGGGTCGGGACACCGGGGAGCTGTTTTTT.

The V gene is TRBV7-2, the J gene TRBJ2-7, with 7 bases matching TRBD1. With V trimmed by 3 bases and J by 0 bases, 5 bases remained unmatched. CDR1 SGHTA and CDR2 FQGNSA come from the germline V gene. The CDR3 runs to 15 residues. The CDR3 nucleotides are TGTGCCAGCAGCTTGACAGGGCCGAGCTCCTACGAGCAGTACTTC. Translation: CASSLTGPSSYEQYF.

This clone turned up a few times. The rearrangement joins TRBV7-2 to TRBJ2-2; a weak D match, TRBD1 (6 bases). CDR1 and CDR2 (germline): SGHTA, FQGNSA. The CDR3 extends over 16 amino acids. With 0 bases removed from V and 5 bases from J, the gap between germline ends came to 13 bases. Here the CDR3 reads CASSLALGQGTGELFF. In nucleotides, the CDR3 is TGTGCCAGCAGCTTAGCATTGGGTCAGGGGACCGGGGAGCTGTTTTTT. Full variable domain (remainder filled in from reference TRBV7-2 and TRBJ2-2): GAGVSQSPSNKVTEKGKDVELRCDPISGHTALYWYRQSLGQGLEFLIYFQGNSAPDKSGLPSDRFSAERTGGSVSTLTIQRTQQEDSAVYLCASSLALGQGTGELFFGEGSRLTVL.

This clone was seen more than once but under ten times. The chain joins TRBV14 to TRBJ2-1; no definite D call. Trimming stripped 0 bases from V and 10 bases from J, with 7 bases between. The CDR3 sequence is 12 residues long. Germline V gene data show CDR1 as SGHDN and CDR2 as FVKESK. The CDR3 DNA reads TGTGCCAGCAGCCAAGAGGTCTACGAGCAGTTCTTC. It yields the protein CASSQEVYEQFF. Full variable domain (outside the CDR3, taken from reference TRBV14 and TRBJ2-1): EAGVTQFPSHSVIEKGQTVTLRCDPISGHDNLYWYRRVMGKEIKFLLHFVKESKQDESGMPNNRFLAERTGGTYSTLKVQPAELEDSGVYFCASSQEVYEQFFGPGTRLTVL.

This clone has more than one count but fewer than ten. V and J are TRBV16 and TRBJ2-3; a weak D match, TRBD1 (6 bases). Trimming cost V 8 bases and J 3 bases, with 9 bases left between them. This CDR3 spans 12 amino acids. CDR1 is KGHSY and CDR2 is FQNENV in the germline V gene. CDR3 DNA sequence: TGTGCCAGCCGGACAGTGACAGATACGCAGTATTTT. Protein product: CASRTVTDTQYF.

This chain connects TRBV5-1 to TRBJ2-5, with 7 bases matching TRBD1. Germline V lookup: CDR1 SGHRS, CDR2 YFSETQ. The CDR3 covers 13 residues. V lost 6 bases, J lost 1 base, and 3 bases stayed unmatched. DNA for the CDR3: TGCGCCAGCACCGGGGACAGCCAAGAGACCCAGTACTTC. This codes for CASTGDSQETQYF.

The CDR3 region is CSVEGRLATEAFF. The CDR3, as DNA: TGCAGCGTTGAAGGACGGCTGGCCACTGAAGCTTTCTTT. The gene calls are TRBV29-1 and TRBJ1-1; D is ambiguous. The CDR3 sequence is 13 residues long. Between the trimmed V and J ends, which lost 1 base and 4 bases, there was a span of 10 bases. Germline CDR1 reads SQVTM; CDR2 reads ANQGSEA.

The chain uses TRBV7-2 and TRBJ2-3; D is unclear. Germline V CDR1 and CDR2: SGHTA, FQGNSA. CDR3 size: 13 residues. V dropped 4 bases and J dropped 4 bases, with 9 bases sitting between them. The chain's CDR3 is CASSSTSPDTQYF. In nucleotides, the CDR3 is TGTGCCAGCAGCTCCACAAGTCCAGATACGCAGTATTTT.

This clone was counted only a few times. The chain joins TRBV5-1 to TRBJ2-7; D is possibly TRBD2 (6 bases). The CDR3 has 15 amino acids. The germline gives CDR1 SGHRS, CDR2 YFSETQ. Between the trimmed V and J ends, which lost 2 bases and 7 bases, there was a span of 19 bases. The CDR3 loop reads CASSFLGGQLGEQYF. DNA for the CDR3: TGCGCCAGCAGCTTCCTGGGAGGCCAACTTGGGGAGCAGTACTTC.